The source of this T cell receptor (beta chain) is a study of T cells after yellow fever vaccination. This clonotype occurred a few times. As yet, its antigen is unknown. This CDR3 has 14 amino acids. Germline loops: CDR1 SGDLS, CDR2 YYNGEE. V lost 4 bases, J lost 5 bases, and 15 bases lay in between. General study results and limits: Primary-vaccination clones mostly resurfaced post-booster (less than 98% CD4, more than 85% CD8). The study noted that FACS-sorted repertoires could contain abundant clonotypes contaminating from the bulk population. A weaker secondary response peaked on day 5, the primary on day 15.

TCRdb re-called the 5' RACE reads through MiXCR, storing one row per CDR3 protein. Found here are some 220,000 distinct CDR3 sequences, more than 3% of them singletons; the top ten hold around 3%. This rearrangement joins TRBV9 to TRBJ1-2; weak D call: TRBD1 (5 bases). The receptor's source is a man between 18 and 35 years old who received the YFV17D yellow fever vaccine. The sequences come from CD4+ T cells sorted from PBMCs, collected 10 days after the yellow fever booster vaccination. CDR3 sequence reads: CASSPPDIYYGYTF. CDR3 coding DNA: TGTGCCAGCAGCCCCCCGGACATTTATTATGGCTACACCTTC. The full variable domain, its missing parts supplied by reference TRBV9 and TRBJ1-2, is DSGVTQTPKHLITATGQRVTLRCSPRSGDLSVYWYQQSLDQGLQFLIQYYNGEERAKGNILERFSAQQFPDLHSELNLSSLELGDSALYFCASSPPDIYYGYTFGSGTRLTVV.